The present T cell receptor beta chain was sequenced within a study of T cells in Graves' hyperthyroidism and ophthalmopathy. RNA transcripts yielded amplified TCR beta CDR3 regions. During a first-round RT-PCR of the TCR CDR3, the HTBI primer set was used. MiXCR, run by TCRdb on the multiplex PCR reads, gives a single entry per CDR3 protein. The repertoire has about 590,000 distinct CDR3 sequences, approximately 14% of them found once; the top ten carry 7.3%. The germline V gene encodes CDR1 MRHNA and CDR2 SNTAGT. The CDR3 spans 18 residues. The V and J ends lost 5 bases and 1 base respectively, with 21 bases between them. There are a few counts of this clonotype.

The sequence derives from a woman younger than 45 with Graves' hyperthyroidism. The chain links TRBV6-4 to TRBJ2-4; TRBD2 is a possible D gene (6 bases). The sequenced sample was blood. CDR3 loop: CASSSIRGDLRAKNIQYF. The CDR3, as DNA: TGTGCCAGCAGTTCGATACGAGGGGACTTAAGGGCCAAAAACATTCAGTACTTC.